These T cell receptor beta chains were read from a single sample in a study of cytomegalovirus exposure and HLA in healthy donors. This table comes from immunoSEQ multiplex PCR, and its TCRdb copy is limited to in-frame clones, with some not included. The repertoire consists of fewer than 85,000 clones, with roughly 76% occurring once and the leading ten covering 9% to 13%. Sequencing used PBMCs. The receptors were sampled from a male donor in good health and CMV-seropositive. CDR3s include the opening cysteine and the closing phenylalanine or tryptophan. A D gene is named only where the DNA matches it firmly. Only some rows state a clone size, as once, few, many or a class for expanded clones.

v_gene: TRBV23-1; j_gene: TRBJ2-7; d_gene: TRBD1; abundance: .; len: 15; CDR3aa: CASSQTQGTSYEQYF; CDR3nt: TGCGCCAGTAGTCAAACACAGGGGACGTCCTACGAGCAGTACTTC
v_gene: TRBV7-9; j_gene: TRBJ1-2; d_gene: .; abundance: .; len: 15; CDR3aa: CSSSFALSGDYGYTF; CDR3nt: TGTTCCAGCAGCTTTGCCTTATCCGGGGACTATGGCTACACCTTC
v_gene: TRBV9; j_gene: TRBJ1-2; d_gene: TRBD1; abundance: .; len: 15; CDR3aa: CASSVAGDRAGGYTF; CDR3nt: TGTGCCAGCAGCGTAGCTGGGGACAGGGCGGGAGGCTACACCTTC
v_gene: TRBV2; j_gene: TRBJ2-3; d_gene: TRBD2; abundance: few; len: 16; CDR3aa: CASSRSGTSGVDTQYF; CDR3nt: TGTGCCAGCAGTCGATCCGGGACTAGCGGGGTAGATACGCAGTATTTT
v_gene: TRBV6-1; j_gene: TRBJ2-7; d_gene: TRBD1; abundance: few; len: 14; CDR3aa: CASSERTGGYEQYF; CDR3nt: TGTGCCAGCAGCGAAAGGACAGGGGGGTACGAGCAGTACTTC
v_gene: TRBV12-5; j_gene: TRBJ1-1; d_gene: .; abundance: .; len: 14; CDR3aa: CASGPGDGVTEAFF; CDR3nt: TGTGCTAGTGGTCCAGGGGATGGGGTCACTGAAGCTTTCTTT
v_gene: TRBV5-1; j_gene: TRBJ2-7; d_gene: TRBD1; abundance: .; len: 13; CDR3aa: CASNVDRGYEQYF; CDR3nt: TGCGCCAGCAACGTTGACAGGGGGTACGAGCAGTACTTC
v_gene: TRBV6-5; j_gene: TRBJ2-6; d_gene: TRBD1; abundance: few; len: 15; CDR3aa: CASSYQGAGANVLTF; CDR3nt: TGTGCCAGCAGTTATCAGGGGGCTGGGGCCAACGTCCTGACTTTC
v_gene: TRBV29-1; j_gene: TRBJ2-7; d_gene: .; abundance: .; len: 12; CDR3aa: CSVGGSAYEQYF; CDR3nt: TGCAGCGTGGGAGGATCAGCCTACGAGCAGTACTTC
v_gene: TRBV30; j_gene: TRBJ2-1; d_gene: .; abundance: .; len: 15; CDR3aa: CAWSVPTSGMAEQFF; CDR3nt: TGTGCCTGGAGTGTACCGACTAGTGGTATGGCTGAGCAGTTCTTC
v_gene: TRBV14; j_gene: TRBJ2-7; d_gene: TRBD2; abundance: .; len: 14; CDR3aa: CASSQSGIGYEQYF; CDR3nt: TGTGCCAGCAGCCAAAGCGGGATAGGGTACGAGCAGTACTTC
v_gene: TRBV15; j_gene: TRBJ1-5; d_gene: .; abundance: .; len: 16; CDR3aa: CATSRGGEGGNQPQHF; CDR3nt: TGTGCCACCAGCAGAGGGGGGGAAGGGGGCAATCAGCCCCAGCATTTT
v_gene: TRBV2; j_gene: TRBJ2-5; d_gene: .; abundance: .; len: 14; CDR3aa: CASSEAGRYETQYF; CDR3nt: TGTGCCAGCAGTGAGGCAGGGCGGTATGAGACCCAGTACTTC
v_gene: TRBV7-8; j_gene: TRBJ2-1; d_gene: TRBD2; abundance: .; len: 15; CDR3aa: CASSSRRLAGVWQFF; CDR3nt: TGTGCCAGCAGCTCCCGCCGGCTAGCGGGAGTCTGGCAGTTCTTC
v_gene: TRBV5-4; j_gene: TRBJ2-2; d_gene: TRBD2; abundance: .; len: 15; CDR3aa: CASSSTSANTGELFF; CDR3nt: TGTGCCAGCAGCTCCACTAGCGCGAACACCGGGGAGCTGTTTTTT
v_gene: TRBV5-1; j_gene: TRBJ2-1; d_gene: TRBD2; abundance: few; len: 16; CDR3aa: CASSLVASGRGNEQFF; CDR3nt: TGCGCCAGCAGCTTGGTGGCTAGCGGGAGGGGAAATGAGCAGTTCTTC
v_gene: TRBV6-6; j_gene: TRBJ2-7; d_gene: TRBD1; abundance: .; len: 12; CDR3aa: CASNGQGGWQYF; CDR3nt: TGTGCCAGCAATGGACAGGGTGGGTGGCAGTACTTC
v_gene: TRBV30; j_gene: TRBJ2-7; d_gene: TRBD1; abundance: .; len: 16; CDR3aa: CAWSVSRTGWSYEQYF; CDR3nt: TGTGCCTGGAGTGTCTCTAGGACAGGGTGGTCCTACGAGCAGTACTTC
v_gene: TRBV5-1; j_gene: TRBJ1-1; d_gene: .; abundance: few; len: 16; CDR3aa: CASSASTGSKDTEAFF; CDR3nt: TGCGCCAGCAGCGCCTCCACAGGGTCGAAGGACACTGAAGCTTTCTTT
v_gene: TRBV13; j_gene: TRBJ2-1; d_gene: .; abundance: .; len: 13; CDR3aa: CASSPAGRGEQFF; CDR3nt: TGTGCCAGCAGTCCCGCCGGCCGCGGTGAGCAGTTCTTC
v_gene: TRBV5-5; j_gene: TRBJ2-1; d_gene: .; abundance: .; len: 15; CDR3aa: CASSRVDSSYNEQFF; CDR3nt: TGTGCCAGCAGCAGGGTGGACTCCTCCTACAATGAGCAGTTCTTC
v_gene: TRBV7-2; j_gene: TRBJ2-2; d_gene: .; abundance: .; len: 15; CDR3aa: CASSRNGGRTGELFF; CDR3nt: TGTGCCAGCAGCCGAAACGGGGGGCGAACCGGGGAGCTGTTTTTT
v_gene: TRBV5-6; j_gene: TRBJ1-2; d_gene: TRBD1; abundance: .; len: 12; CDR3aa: CASRWGTAGYTF; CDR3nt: TGTGCCAGCAGATGGGGGACAGCTGGCTACACCTTC
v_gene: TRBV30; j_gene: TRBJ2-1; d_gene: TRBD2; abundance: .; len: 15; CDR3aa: CARSVLAGGPNEQFF; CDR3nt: TGTGCCCGGAGTGTACTAGCGGGAGGGCCCAATGAGCAGTTCTTC